This T cell receptor (beta chain) came from a study of shared clonotypes between healthy human individuals. The protocol was immunoSEQ multiplex PCR, while the TCRdb copy is restricted to in-frame clones and leaves out a portion. The profile shows millions of clones, under 95% of them singletons. CD8 cells regarded as naive lacked CD45RO, were positively chosen for CCR7, and omitted terminally differentiated effector memory CD45RA+ cells. The germline gives CDR1 SEHNR, CDR2 FQNEAQ (reference sequence). Trimming left V 3 bases short and J 9 bases short, with 15 bases between. CDR3 length: 14 residues.

Sequencing was done on a sample of naive CD8+ T cells from PBMCs. This chain connects TRBV7-9 to TRBJ2-1, with a weak D call TRBD2 (7 bases). The TCR sequence derives from a man between 18 and 35 years old in good health. Some clones in this sample may be carry-over from other donors' samples. The CDR3 reads CASSFGGQGSEQFF. The CDR3 nucleotides read TGTGCCAGCAGCTTCGGGGGGCAGGGCAGTGAGCAGTTCTTC.